A single sample gave rise to the 14 T cell receptor beta chains below, sequenced in a study of neurological immune-mediated disorders. TCRdb reprocessed the 5' RACE reads with MiXCR, giving one entry per CDR3 protein. The table shows roughly 30,000 distinct CDR3 sequences, with 6.6% occurring only once. The sample comprised PBMCs. Source of these receptors: a woman aged 45-59 years in good health.

By frequency in the sample, this clonotype is medium-sized. The DNA of the CDR3 is TGTGCCAGCAGCCCGGTAGGCGCCAAAAACATTCAGTACTTC. Translating it yields CASSPVGAKNIQYF. The chain has TRBV7-3 and TRBJ2-4; the D is unclear. V was cut by 5 bases and J by 1 base, with 9 bases left in between. This CDR3 region has 14 residues. In germline, CDR1 is SGHTA, CDR2 FQGTGA.

This clonotype has a handful of counts. The gene calls are TRBV12-2 and TRBJ2-1; the table's TRBD1 call for D was not verified on the DNA. TRBV12-2 is a pseudogene locus. This CDR3 contains 15 residues. The CDR3: CASRLGQGSANEQFF. CDR3 in DNA: TGTGCAAGTCGCCTCGGACAGGGGTCTGCAAATGAGCAGTTCTTC.

There are many counts of this clonotype. The chain recombines TRBV20-1 with TRBJ2-1; 7 nucleotides line up with TRBD1. There are 13 residues in the CDR3. From germline, CDR1 is DFQATT and CDR2 SNEGSKA (reference sequence). Unmatched junction bases numbered 7, after V lost 6 bases and J lost 5 bases. The CDR3, as DNA: TGCAGTGCCCGCCGGGACAGAAACAATGAGCAGTTCTTC. Translated: CSARRDRNNEQFF.

Points on this clonotype: This may stem from a read error, because a much larger clone lies one nucleotide away. V is TRBV20-1 and J is TRBJ2-1; possible D gene TRBD2, 5 bases. The CDR3 covers 15 residues. The germline V and J ends were trimmed by 6 bases and 8 bases, with 23 bases remaining between them. CDR1 and CDR2 from the germline V gene are DFQATT and SNEGSKA (reference sequence). The CDR3 spells CSATYEGVSGHEQFF. DNA of the CDR3: TGCAGTGCCACCTATGAGGGAGTGTCTGGGCATGAGCAGTTCTTC.

This clonotype was counted ten times or more. In nucleotides, the CDR3 is TGCAGCGTCGTAACCGGGACAGGGTCTTGGGAGACCCAGTACTTC. This translates into CSVVTGTGSWETQYF. The V gene is TRBV29-1, the J gene TRBJ2-5, with 9 bases that match TRBD1. Trimming at V came to 6 bases and at J to 5 bases, leaving 13 bases not matched to a gene. Germline V lookup: CDR1 SQVTM, CDR2 ANQGSEA. The CDR3 runs to 15 residues.

This clonotype was found many times. The chain carries TRBV27 and TRBJ2-2, with D hard to call. Trimming took 1 base from V and 5 from J, leaving 5 bases between them. This CDR3 has 13 amino acids. Germline V gene data show CDR1 as MNHEY and CDR2 as SMNVEV (reference sequence). The DNA for the CDR3 is TGTGCCAGCAGTTTATTCGGAACCGGGGAGCTGTTTTTT. This codes for CASSLFGTGELFF.

This clonotype has ten or more counts. J is TRBJ2-3 and V is TRBV12-3 or TRBV12-4, with 8 positions matching TRBD2. The CDR3 is 13 residues long. V trimming: 7 bases; J trimming: 9 bases; junction bases outside the gene matches: 9. The CDR3 nucleotides are TGTGCCAGCATTCAAGCGGGAGCGGGCACGCAGTATTTT. Translated, it gives CASIQAGAGTQYF.

This clonotype has a count of ten or more. This sequence joins TRBV19 and TRBJ1-5; 9 bases line up with TRBD1. The CDR3 totals 18 residues. V lost 3 bases to trimming and J lost 1 base; unmatched junction nucleotides: 10. Germline loops: CDR1 LNHDA, CDR2 SQIVND (reference sequence). The DNA of the CDR3 is TGTGCCAGTAGTATCCCCCGACAGGGGGGGCTAAGCAATCAGCCCCAGCATTTT. Its protein is CASSIPRQGGLSNQPQHF.

This clonotype was recorded many times. The CDR3 spells CASSKRTDRIPRLLQENNSPLHF. The CDR3 DNA is TGTGCCAGCAGCAAAAGGACAGATCGAATACCCCGGCTCCTTCAAGAGAATAATTCACCCCTCCACTTT. This rearrangement joins TRBV5-6 to TRBJ1-6, with D tentatively TRBD1 (6 bases). CDR1 and CDR2 (germline): SGHDT, YYEEEE. V shed 4 bases and J shed 5 bases, with 37 bases lying between them. The CDR3 totals 23 residues. Based on the CDR3 plus reference TRBV5-6 and TRBJ1-6, the full variable domain is DAGVTQSPTHLIKTRGQQVTLRCSPKSGHDTVSWYQQALGQGPQFIFQYYEEEERQRGNFPDRFSGHQFPNYSSELNVNALLLGDSALYLCASSKRTDRIPRLLQENNSPLHFGNGTRLTVT.

This clonotype has a count of ten or more. The V gene is TRBV20-1, the J gene TRBJ2-1, with D perhaps matching TRBD1 (6 bases). V was cut by 8 bases and J by 2 bases, with 13 bases left in between. This CDR3 has 13 residues. Germline V lookup: CDR1 DFQATT, CDR2 SNEGSKA (reference sequence). DNA of the CDR3: TGCAGTATCCCAGGGGAGACCTACAATGAGCAGTTCTTC. It is translated as CSIPGETYNEQFF.

The chain links TRBV6-6 to TRBJ1-1; D is uncertain. CDR3 length: 13 amino acids. Germline CDR1 MNHNY, CDR2 SVGAGI (reference sequence). V lost 2 bases, J lost 8 bases, and 12 bases lay in between. CDR3 region: CASSYRISGEAFF. The CDR3 coding sequence is TGTGCCAGCAGTTACCGTATATCGGGGGAAGCTTTCTTT.

This clonotype occurred many times. V is TRBV28 and J is TRBJ2-7; 7 bases map to TRBD2. Trimming removed 6 bases from V and 7 bases from J; junction bases left unmatched: 15. This CDR3 comprises 15 residues. From germline, CDR1 is MDHEN and CDR2 SYDVKM. DNA for the CDR3: TGTGCCAGCAGACTAACGGGGGGAACTTCGGGTGAGCAGTACTTC. It codes for CASRLTGGTSGEQYF.

This clonotype showed up many times. The chain uses TRBV12-3 or TRBV12-4 and TRBJ1-6; D ambiguous. The V end was cut by 7 bases, the J end by 8 bases, with 15 bases between. The CDR3 runs 14 residues. DNA for the CDR3: TGTGCCAGCACTATAACCCCCCAGTATTCACCCCTCCACTTT. Its translation: CASTITPQYSPLHF.

This clonotype was found many times. The chain joins TRBV20-1 to TRBJ1-5, with TRBD1 matching 9 bases. Losses at the gene ends were 6 bases for V and 0 bases for J; bases not matched to a gene: 3. The CDR3 length is 14 residues. Germline assignment: CDR1 DFQATT and CDR2 SNEGSKA (reference sequence). CDR3 protein: CSAWDRDSNQPQHF. Written as DNA, the CDR3 is TGCAGTGCCTGGGACAGGGATAGCAATCAGCCCCAGCATTTT.